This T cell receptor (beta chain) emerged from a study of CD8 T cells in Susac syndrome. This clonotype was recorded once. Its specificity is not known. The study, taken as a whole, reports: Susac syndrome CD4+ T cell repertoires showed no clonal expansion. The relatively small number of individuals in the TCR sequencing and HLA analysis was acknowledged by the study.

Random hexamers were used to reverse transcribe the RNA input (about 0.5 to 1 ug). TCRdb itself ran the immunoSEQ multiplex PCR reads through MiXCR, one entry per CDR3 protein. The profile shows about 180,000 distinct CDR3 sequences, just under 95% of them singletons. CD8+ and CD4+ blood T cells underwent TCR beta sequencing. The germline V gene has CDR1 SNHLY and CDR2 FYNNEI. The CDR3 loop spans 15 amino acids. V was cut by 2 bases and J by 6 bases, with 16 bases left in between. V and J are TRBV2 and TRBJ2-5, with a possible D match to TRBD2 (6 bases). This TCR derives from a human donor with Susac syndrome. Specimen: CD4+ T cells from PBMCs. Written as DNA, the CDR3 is TGTGCCAGCAGTGAAAACTCCGGGGGTAGCAAGACCCAGTACTTC. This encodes CASSENSGGSKTQYF.